Listed below are T cell receptor beta chains from one sample, sequenced in a study of OX40 agonist ivuxolimab in advanced cancers. Sequenced by immunoSEQ multiplex PCR; TCRdb stores in-frame clones only, minus some. The sample yields more than 50,000 clones, roughly 86% seen once. The sequencing used CD4+ or CD8+ T cells sorted from blood, collected in a trial of the OX40 agonist ivuxolimab. The receptors were gathered from an adult with an advanced solid tumor such as melanoma, head and neck, liver or kidney cancer. CDR3s leave out the opening cysteine and the closing phenylalanine or tryptophan. The order of the fields is D gene, J gene, V gene, CDR3 length, clone size, CDR3 protein. D genes are given only for firm matches. The size field is filled for only some rows; it gives once, few, many or a size class.

TRBD1,TRBJ2-7,TRBV2,10,once,ASAGTGGEQY
.,TRBJ2-3,TRBV10-3,13,.,AIKGASGSQDTQY
.,TRBJ2-1,TRBV5-8,11,.,ASNRILVNEQF
.,TRBJ1-1,TRBV5-6,9,.,ASSWGPEAF
.,TRBJ2-7,TRBV6-5,12,once,ASSYSPGPYEQY
.,TRBJ1-1,TRBV15,11,.,ATSPRVNTEAF
.,TRBJ2-1,TRBV12-5,12,.,ASGPPGNSREQF
.,TRBJ2-2,TRBV5-1,14,.,ASSLGQGTNTGELF
.,TRBJ2-1,TRBV6-1,11,once,ASTALGMDEQF
.,TRBJ1-3,TRBV5-6,14,.,ASSLAHRSSGNTIY
.,TRBJ2-3,TRBV9,13,.,ASSPPGGHTDTQY
TRBD1,TRBJ2-3,TRBV11-2,12,.,ASSLNRGADTQY
.,TRBJ1-2,TRBV5-4,13,.,ASSLATAANYGYT
.,TRBJ1-6,TRBV5-1,13,.,ASSADGRSNSPLH
.,TRBJ2-1,TRBV7-9,12,.,ALRAWASYNEQF
TRBD1,TRBJ2-1,TRBV10-1,13,.,ASSGGQGLMNEQF
.,TRBJ1-1,TRBV4-2,11,.,ASSQGLETEAF
.,TRBJ2-3,TRBV7-9,12,once,ASSLVGGTDTQY
.,TRBJ1-2,TRBV6-1,11,.,ASSDSGHRGYT